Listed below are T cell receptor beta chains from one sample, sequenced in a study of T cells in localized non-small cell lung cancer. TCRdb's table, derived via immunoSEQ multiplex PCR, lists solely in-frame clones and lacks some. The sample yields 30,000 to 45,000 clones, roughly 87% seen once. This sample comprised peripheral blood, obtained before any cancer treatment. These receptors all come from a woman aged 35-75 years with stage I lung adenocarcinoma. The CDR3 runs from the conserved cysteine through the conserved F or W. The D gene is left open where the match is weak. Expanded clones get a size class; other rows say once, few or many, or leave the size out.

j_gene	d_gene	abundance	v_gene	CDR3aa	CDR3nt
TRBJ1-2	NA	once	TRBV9	CASTKAPLNYGYTF	TGTGCCAGCACTAAGGCGCCACTCAACTATGGCTACACCTTC
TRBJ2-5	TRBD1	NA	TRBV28	CASTKNRGETQYF	TGTGCCAGCACCAAAAACAGGGGAGAGACCCAGTACTTC
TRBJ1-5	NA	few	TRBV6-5	CASSYGSSNQPQHF	TGTGCCAGCAGTTACGGGAGCAGCAATCAGCCCCAGCATTTT
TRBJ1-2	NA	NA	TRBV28	CAHSRVPDGYTF	TGTGCCCACTCCAGGGTTCCCGATGGCTACACCTTC
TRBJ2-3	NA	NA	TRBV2	CASGGAGVTDTQYF	TGTGCCAGCGGGGGAGCGGGTGTGACAGATACGCAGTATTTT
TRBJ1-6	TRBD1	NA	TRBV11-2	CASSPRQGHSPLHF	TGTGCCAGCAGCCCGCGACAGGGGCATTCACCCCTCCACTTT
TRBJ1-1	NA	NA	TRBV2	CASSELEDTEAFF	TGTGCCAGCAGTGAATTGGAGGACACTGAAGCTTTCTTT
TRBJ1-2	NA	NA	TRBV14	CASSQGGGYTF	TGTGCCAGCAGCCAAGGGGGTGGCTACACCTTC
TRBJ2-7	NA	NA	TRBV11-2	CASSLKRAGSYEQYF	TGTGCCAGCAGCCTTAAACGGGCAGGGTCCTACGAGCAGTACTTC
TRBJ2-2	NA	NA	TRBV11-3	CASSPPHGELFF	TGTGCCAGCAGCCCCCCCCACGGGGAGCTGTTTTTT
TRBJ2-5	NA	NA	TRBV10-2	CASSEQGEQTQYF	TGCGCCAGCAGTGAGCAGGGTGAGCAGACCCAGTACTTC
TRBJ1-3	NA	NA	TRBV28	CASSLSVGARNTIYF	TGTGCCAGCAGTTTATCAGTGGGGGCGCGAAACACCATATATTTT
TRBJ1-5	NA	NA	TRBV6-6	CASRAERVNQPQHF	TGTGCCAGCAGGGCGGAGAGGGTGAATCAGCCCCAGCATTTT
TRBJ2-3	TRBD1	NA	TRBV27	CASNSPGKGASTDTQYF	TGTGCCAGCAATTCCCCCGGGAAGGGGGCTAGCACAGATACGCAGTATTTT
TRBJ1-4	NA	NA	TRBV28	CASSLYHSDSQLF	TGTGCCAGCAGTTTGTACCATTCTGACAGTCAACTTTTT
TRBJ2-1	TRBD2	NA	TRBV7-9	CASSLWLAGVVYEQFF	TGTGCCAGCAGCTTATGGCTAGCGGGGGTAGTATATGAGCAGTTCTTC
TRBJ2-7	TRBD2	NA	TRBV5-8	CASSRTSGLTYEQYF	TGTGCCAGCAGCCGCACTAGCGGACTTACCTACGAGCAGTACTTC
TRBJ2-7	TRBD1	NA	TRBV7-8	CASSRPRDRAYEQYF	TGTGCCAGCAGCCGGCCCCGGGACAGGGCCTACGAGCAGTACTTC
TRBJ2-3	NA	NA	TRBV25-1	CASSDGVASTDTQYF	TGTGCCAGCAGTGACGGGGTAGCTAGCACAGATACGCAGTATTTT
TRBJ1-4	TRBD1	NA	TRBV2	CASSGQGREKLFF	TGTGCCAGCAGTGGACAGGGGAGAGAAAAACTGTTTTTT
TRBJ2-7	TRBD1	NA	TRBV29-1	CSVELVGDRSSYEQYF	TGCAGCGTTGAATTGGTTGGGGACAGGAGCTCCTACGAGCAGTACTTC
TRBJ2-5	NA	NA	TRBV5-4	CASSGFGLGETQYF	TGTGCCAGCAGCGGGTTTGGGCTGGGCGAGACCCAGTACTTC
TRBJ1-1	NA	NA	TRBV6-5	CASSYSGHLNTEAFF	TGTGCCAGCAGTTACTCGGGACACTTGAACACTGAAGCTTTCTTT
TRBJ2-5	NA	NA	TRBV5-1	CASGHVDREETQYF	TGCGCCAGCGGCCACGTCGACAGAGAAGAGACCCAGTACTTC
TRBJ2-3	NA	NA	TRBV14	CASSQQRMYTDTQYF	TGTGCCAGCAGCCAACAGCGTATGTACACAGATACGCAGTATTTT
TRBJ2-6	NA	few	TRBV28	CASSSPRGSGANVLTF	TGTGCCAGCAGTTCCCCCCGGGGTTCAGGGGCCAACGTCCTGACTTTC
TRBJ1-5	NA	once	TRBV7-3	CASSLGGKGTPQHF	TGTGCCAGCAGCTTGGGGGGGAAAGGCACGCCCCAGCATTTT
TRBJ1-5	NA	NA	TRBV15	CATSRVGGDHQPQHF	TGTGCCACCAGCAGAGTCGGGGGGGATCATCAGCCCCAGCATTTT
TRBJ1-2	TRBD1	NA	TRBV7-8	CASTPKPGPGQESNNYGYTF	TGTGCCAGCACCCCCAAACCAGGTCCGGGACAGGAGTCCAATAACTATGGCTACACCTTC
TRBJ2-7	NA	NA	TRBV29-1	CSVRGQSSYEQYF	TGCAGCGTCCGGGGCCAAAGCTCCTACGAGCAGTACTTC
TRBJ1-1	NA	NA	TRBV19	CASSPAGVLGEAFF	TGTGCCAGTAGTCCAGCCGGGGTTTTGGGTGAAGCTTTCTTT
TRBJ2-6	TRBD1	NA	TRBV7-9	CASSSSRDRDGANVLTF	TGTGCCAGCAGCTCCTCCCGTGACAGGGACGGGGCCAACGTCCTGACTTTC
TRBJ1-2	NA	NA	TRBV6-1	CASNLDGIYGYTF	TGTGCCAGCAACCTGGACGGGATCTATGGCTACACCTTC
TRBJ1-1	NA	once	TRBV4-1	CASSQVYGGRAFF	TGCGCCAGCAGCCAAGTATATGGGGGACGGGCTTTCTTT
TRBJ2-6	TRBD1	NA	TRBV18	CASSPRTGSLSGANVLTF	TGTGCCAGCTCACCAAGGACAGGGAGTCTCTCTGGGGCCAACGTCCTGACTTTC
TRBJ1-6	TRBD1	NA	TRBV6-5	CASSYYTGGNSPLHF	TGTGCCAGCAGTTACTATACAGGGGGGAATTCACCCCTCCACTTT
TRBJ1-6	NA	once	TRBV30	CAWSVSGSNSPLHF	TGTGCCTGGAGTGTAAGCGGGAGTAATTCACCCCTCCACTTT
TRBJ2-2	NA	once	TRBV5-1	CASSLAEGDTGELFF	TGCGCCAGCAGCTTGGCCGAGGGGGACACCGGGGAGCTGTTTTTT
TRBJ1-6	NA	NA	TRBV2	CASSEARLRDNSPLHF	TGTGCCAGCAGTGAAGCGCGGCTCAGGGATAATTCACCCCTCCACTTT
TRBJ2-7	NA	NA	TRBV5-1	CASSLAGGISYEQYF	TGCGCCAGCAGCTTGGCTGGGGGCATCTCCTACGAGCAGTACTTC
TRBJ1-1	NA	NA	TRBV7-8	CASSSLGRGDTEAFF	TGTGCCAGCAGCTCCCTTGGACGAGGGGACACTGAAGCTTTCTTT
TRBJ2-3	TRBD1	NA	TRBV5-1	CASSPRTGRDTQYF	TGCGCCAGCAGCCCCAGGACAGGGCGGGATACGCAGTATTTT
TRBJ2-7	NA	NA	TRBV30	CAWVDRNYEQYF	TGTGCCTGGGTGGACAGAAACTACGAGCAGTACTTC
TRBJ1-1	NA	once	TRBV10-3	CAISGGYPQAEAFF	TGTGCCATCAGTGGGGGATACCCTCAGGCTGAAGCTTTCTTT
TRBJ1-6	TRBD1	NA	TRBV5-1	CASSTTGGTSPLHF	TGCGCCAGCAGCACGACAGGGGGCACTTCACCCCTCCACTTT
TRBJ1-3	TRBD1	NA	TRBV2	CASSRQGVRGNTIYF	TGTGCCAGCAGTCGACAGGGGGTAAGAGGAAACACCATATATTTT
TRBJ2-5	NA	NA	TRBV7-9	CASSLGAVGQETQYF	TGTGCCAGCAGCTTAGGAGCAGTGGGCCAGGAGACCCAGTACTTC
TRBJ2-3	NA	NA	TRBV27	CASSPQPLLLNPPTDTQYF	TGTGCCAGCAGTCCGCAACCCCTCCTCCTCAATCCTCCCACAGATACGCAGTATTTT
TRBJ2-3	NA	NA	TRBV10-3	CATADAVETGTQYF	TGTGCCACCGCGGACGCGGTCGAGACGGGTACGCAGTATTTT
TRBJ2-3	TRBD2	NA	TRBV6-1	CASSEGGGGATDTQYF	TGTGCCAGCAGTGAAGGTGGCGGGGGGGCAACAGATACGCAGTATTTT
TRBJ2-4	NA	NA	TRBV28	CASSALNIQYF	TGTGCCAGCAGTGCGTTAAACATTCAGTACTTC
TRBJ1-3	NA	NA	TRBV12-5	CASGLVISYSGNTIYF	TGTGCTAGTGGTTTGGTTATCAGCTACTCTGGAAACACCATATATTTT
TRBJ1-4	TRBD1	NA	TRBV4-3	CASSQDAFGTGVEKLFF	TGCGCCAGCAGCCAAGATGCTTTCGGGACAGGGGTCGAAAAACTGTTTTTT